The entry below describes one T cell receptor beta chain. Its antigen has not been determined. Base qualities were left out, and no much larger clone turns up one base away. From the germline V gene, CDR1 is MDHEN and CDR2 is SYDVKM. The CDR3, cysteine through phenylalanine, is 12 amino acids long. Only the CDR3 DNA stays, 36 bases, in frame from base 1. A distance of 3 bases separates the germline ends of V and J, which lose 2 bases and 1 base respectively. The source of the sample is a study of cytomegalovirus exposure and HLA in healthy donors (dated by TCRdb to about 2017). At the level of the whole study: An earlier analysis of some 600 of the donors reported 276 Gb of sequence data and roughly 120 million unique TCR beta sequences obtained from some 200 million T cells. Around 330 gigabases of sequencing data and around 90 million unique TCR sequences made up an early release that covered over 550 HLA-typed donors. Of the 398 genotyped donors, 65% to 90% fell in the genetic ancestry cluster associated with self-reported Caucasian donors. The aim of the study was to test whether cataloging public T cell receptors could identify signatures of past pathogen exposure. The study used immunosequencing to profile the T cell repertoires of 666 subjects and linked those repertoires to cytomegalovirus serostatus. In addition to the first cohort of 666 subjects, a separate validation cohort of some 120 different subjects was used. To predict cytomegalovirus infection status, the study brought together high-throughput TCR immunosequencing, statistical association of individual TCRs with disease status, and machine learning. In a later analysis, previously published TCR beta repertoires from fewer than 750 donors were re-analyzed and high-resolution HLA genotyping was added so that TCR occurrence patterns could be studied. Rather than using new phenotypic data, the later analysis identified candidate immune exposures from TCR beta sequences and from how often those sequences occurred across donors. An earlier analysis of around 640 of the donors used high-throughput TCR beta sequencing to judge whether each TCR beta V gene segment behaved as functional or pseudogenic. Donor age, sex, ethnicity and CMV serostatus were compiled alongside the repertoire data. Genome-wide SNP genotypes for about 65% of the 666 donors were used in a later genetic analysis, which treated that subset as a discovery cohort. All discovery cohort repertoires had been generated on a single sequencing platform. Both class I and class II loci were covered by HLA typing, at four-digit resolution. Typing coverage varied by locus: roughly 629-640 donors for A, B, C, DRB1 and DQB1; 500 to 550 for DQA1; more than 600 for DPA1; fewer than 480 for DPB1. Because of strong linkage in the cohort, roughly five DR-DQ haplotypes were treated as single units for association and clustering. Among under 450 genotyped donors of the cohort, an average of 235,054 unique TCR beta nucleotide sequences were sequenced per donor, approximately 20% of them non-productive.

The library was produced with the immunoSEQ multiplex PCR assay. The multiplex PCR relied on a mix of 60 forward primers for TCR Vbeta segments and 13 reverse primers for TCR Jbeta segments. The CDR3 region of rearranged TCR beta genes was amplified from genomic DNA with a multiplex PCR assay. Amplified TCR beta libraries were sequenced as 87-base-pair reads on the Illumina HiSeq System. The source study handled its data this way. Across the roughly 670 repertoires, a later analysis counted 78 million or so unique TCR beta chains, around 10 million of which were shared by at least two donors. A nearest-neighbor algorithm error-corrected the raw reads and collapsed the reads into unique sequences, merging closely related sequences to remove PCR and sequencing errors. CDR3 sequences were aligned to IMGT reference sequences to assign V, D and J gene segments. For a sequence to be retained, at least a six-nucleotide match to both a V gene segment and a J gene segment was required. A rearrangement counted as productive if the CDR3 had no stop codons and remained in frame with V and J, and every other rearrangement counted as non-productive. CDR3 was defined according to IMGT convention as the region running from the second conserved V-encoded cysteine to the conserved J-encoded phenylalanine. Sequences without an unambiguous match to a single V gene segment were excluded from the earlier analysis of 587 of the donors. An earlier analysis of some 610 of the donors called V segments functional above 56.7% productive rearrangements and segregating when the between-donor standard deviation exceeded 5%. A statistical classification framework was built to diagnose cytomegalovirus status from the catalog of TCR beta chain sequences. In a later analysis, V and J genes were assigned by comparing TCR nucleotide sequences against IMGT/GENE-DB human TR gene sequences. Using the TCRdist pipeline, a later analysis assigned CDR3 sequences along with most-parsimonious VDJ recombination scenarios. In a later analysis, each TCR beta chain was defined by its CDR3 amino acid sequence together with its V-gene family, and reads without a unique V-gene family were excluded. As a way to deal with suspected cross-contamination and a sequencing artifact, a later analysis dropped 450 to 700 nucleotide sequences that were highly shared and had low generation probability. For each public chain, a later analysis derived a clonal expansion index from normalized ranks of inferred template counts within each repertoire. A later analysis computed generation probabilities with a VDJ recombination model fitted to out-of-frame rearrangements, and checked the results against IGoR. Hypergeometric tests were used in a later analysis to score TCR-TCR, TCR-HLA and TCR-CMV co-occurrence, with a repertoire-size bias correction applied to the TCR pairs. A later analysis estimated false discovery rates by permuting HLA or CMV assignments 20 times. In a later analysis, co-occurring TCRs were grouped using DBSCAN, with TCRdist sequence similarity added in when clustering inside HLA-allele-positive subsets. Repertoires with fewer than 30,000 or more than 120,000 public chains, plus five repertoires with anomalous nucleotide sharing, were excluded from co-occurrence clustering. Held by TCRdb, this immuneACCESS table contains in-frame sequences only and omits some clones. Under half of the omission traces to an unresolved V gene where checked; the cause of the rest is unknown. Clone size and V and J calls were adopted from that table, with D and trimming inferred from the DNA. In all, the sample holds 150,000 to 200,000 clones, and approximately 80% of those were seen once. The ten biggest clones cover roughly 0.75% of the sample.

The cohort was made up of approximately 670 healthy bone marrow donors. Cohort members were all nominally healthy when sampled, although unrecorded immune exposures were likely present. The donor was CMV seronegative and belonged to the group of approximately 320 seronegative cohort members. A peripheral blood sample was collected from each donor, and TCR beta sequencing was performed on peripheral blood mononuclear cells. The Qiagen DNeasy Blood Extraction Kit was used to extract genomic DNA from the blood cell samples. Results the study describes overall, beyond this receptor: Because counts were too low, seventeen rarely observed V segments, including chromosome 9 orphons, were excluded from the earlier analysis of under 650 of the donors. A group of highly shared sequence variants was considered likely to be a technical artifact of the sequencing pipeline. In a later analysis, several top co-occurrence clusters were reported to appear linked to parvovirus B19, influenza, CMV and Epstein-Barr virus. V-gene and J-gene trimming of TCR beta chains was associated with a missense DCLRE1C variant in a later genetic analysis, and the association was replicated in an independent cohort. Some IMGT-functional V segments, including TRBV6-2 and TRBV6-3, could not be distinguished by the 87-base-pair reads and were therefore excluded. The authors suggested that the approach could potentially be generalized to other disease states and immunological phenotypes. The presence/absence analyses assumed that sequencing depth was roughly uniform across donors, and that assumption may not be true. According to a later analysis, TCR association rates differed among HLA loci, with DRB1 alleles showing the most associated TCRs and HLA-C alleles showing the fewest. Linkage disequilibrium might explain the correlated functional status among segregating V segments, but an unknown experimental factor could not be excluded. Most TCR sequences were observed very rarely across donors, whereas some public TCRs were present in many individuals. A further reported finding was that TCR beta sequences accurately predicted the HLA-A and HLA-B alleles for most subjects in the first cohort. In the study, 150 to 200 TCR beta chains were listed as associated with cytomegalovirus. A later analysis associated 16,951 TCR beta sequences with specific HLA alleles at a false discovery rate of 0.05. Because HLA typing was missing for some donors at each locus, association tests included only the typed subset. A few of the identified cytomegalovirus-associated TCR beta chains were confirmed in vitro to be specific for cytomegalovirus antigens. An earlier analysis of around 540 of the donors showed that most TCR beta V segments appeared in productive rearrangements either about 87% or about 30% of the time, which broadly matched IMGT annotations. The classifier was reported to diagnose cytomegalovirus status with high specificity and sensitivity in both the original and validation cohorts. This cohort had only TCR beta chains sequenced, and the lack of alpha or paired-chain data limited which features could be detected. A later analysis found that most CMV-associated TCR beta chains appeared HLA-restricted, with HLA associations seemingly driven largely by CMV exposure. According to a later genetic analysis, donors in an Asian-associated ancestry cluster had fewer N-insertions in productive TCRs than the roughly 670-donor mean. The only immune exposure information available for the cohort was CMV serostatus. Assigning TCR associations to individual alleles was difficult when HLA alleles, especially DR and DQ, strongly co-occurred. In a later analysis, HLA-associated TCR beta chains were found to be more clonally expanded and to have lower generation probabilities than equally common non-associated chains.

Material for sequencing was PBMCs. The clonotype was recovered from a woman aged 18-35 years in good health and CMV-seronegative. The chain employs TRBV28 and TRBJ2-7; no D gene call is confident. This receptor carries the CDR3 CASSLQSYEQYF. At the DNA level, the sequence is TGTGCCAGCAGTTTACAGTCCTACGAGCAGTACTTC.